The rows below give T cell receptor beta chains drawn from one sample of a study of CD8 T cells in Susac syndrome. TCRdb recomputed calls from the immunoSEQ multiplex PCR reads with MiXCR, one row per CDR3 protein. The table has some 190,000 distinct CDR3 sequences, over 85% seen once. Material for sequencing was CD4+ T cells from PBMCs. The source of these receptors is a human donor in good health. Each CDR3 is given with its conserved first and last residue. D genes are given only for firm matches. Some rows mark clone size as missing; the rest say once, few, many or name a class of expanded clone.

d_call,clone_size,j_call,v_call,cdr3_nt,cdr3_aa
-,-,TRBJ2-7,TRBV29-1,TGCAACGTCCGCGTCGGGGGCGAGCAGTACTTC,CNVRVGGEQYF
-,-,TRBJ1-2,TRBV7-3,TGTGCCAGCAGCAAGACAGGCCCTAACTATGGCTACACCTTC,CASSKTGPNYGYTF
TRBD1,-,TRBJ2-2,TRBV14,TGTGCCAGCAGCCGTAGACAGGGGAACACCGGGGAGCTGTTTTTT,CASSRRQGNTGELFF
-,-,TRBJ1-5,TRBV7-3,TGTGCCAGCAGCTTAGATGTGAATCAGCCCCAGCATTTT,CASSLDVNQPQHF
-,once,TRBJ2-7,TRBV27,TGTGCCAGCAGTCCCCGATCCCCCGGCGAGCAGTACTTC,CASSPRSPGEQYF
-,few,TRBJ2-7,TRBV27,TGTGCCAGCAGCAAGGACGGCTACGAGCAGTACTTC,CASSKDGYEQYF
TRBD2,-,TRBJ2-7,TRBV20-1,TGCAGTGCTAGAGAGACCGGGACTAGCGGGAGTTGGTACGAGCAGTACTTC,CSARETGTSGSWYEQYF
-,-,TRBJ2-7,TRBV18,TGTGCCAGCTCACCACCCGGACGGCCATACGAGCAGTACTTC,CASSPPGRPYEQYF
-,-,TRBJ2-7,TRBV20-1,TGCAGTGGTAAGGCTAGCGCGATCTACGAGCAGTACTTC,CSGKASAIYEQYF
TRBD1,-,TRBJ2-3,TRBV15,TGTGCCACCAGCAGAGCCAAGACAGGGAGAGCGATGGATACGCAGTATTTT,CATSRAKTGRAMDTQYF
-,-,TRBJ2-7,TRBV14,TGTGCCAGCAGCCAAGTTCGTGGCGAGCAGTACTTC,CASSQVRGEQYF
-,-,TRBJ2-3,TRBV7-2,TGTGCCAGCAGCTTAGGGTGGGCTCCCAACACAGATACGCAGTATTTT,CASSLGWAPNTDTQYF
-,-,TRBJ2-4,TRBV5-6,TGTGCCAGCAGCTTGGGACAAGTAGGGGGTCATATAAACATTCAGTACTTC,CASSLGQVGGHINIQYF
TRBD2,-,TRBJ2-5,TRBV24-1,TGTGCCACCAGTGCCATGGCGGGAGCAGAGACCCAGTACTTC,CATSAMAGAETQYF
TRBD2,-,TRBJ2-1,TRBV20-1,TGCAGTGCTACCAAGCGGGAGGGGTTTAGAGATGAGCAGTTCTTC,CSATKREGFRDEQFF
TRBD1,-,TRBJ1-5,TRBV18,TGTGCCAGCTCACCGACGGGACAGCCGTATAGCAATCAGCCCCAGCATTTT,CASSPTGQPYSNQPQHF
TRBD1,-,TRBJ1-2,TRBV7-2,TGTGCCAGCAGCTTAGATTACGGGACAGTCACGGGCTACACCTTC,CASSLDYGTVTGYTF
-,-,TRBJ2-1,TRBV29-1,TGCAGCGTTGTGGCGGGTAGCTCCTACAATGAGCAGTTCTTC,CSVVAGSSYNEQFF
-,-,TRBJ2-7,TRBV20-1,TGCAGTGCTGTGGTACCGGGCTACACTCCCTACGAGCAGTACTTC,CSAVVPGYTPYEQYF
-,-,TRBJ2-1,TRBV19,TGTGCCAGTAGTACCCCCGCGGGTCGGTACAATGAGCAGTTCTTC,CASSTPAGRYNEQFF
-,-,TRBJ2-7,TRBV27,TGTGCCAGCAGTTTAAGATTGATTCCGAGTCCCTACGAGCAGTACTTC,CASSLRLIPSPYEQYF
-,-,TRBJ2-3,TRBV15,TGTGCCACCAGCAGAGGCGCCTCGGGGGATACGCAGTATTTT,CATSRGASGDTQYF
-,-,TRBJ2-7,TRBV20-1,TGCAGTGCTAGAGGATACTTAGTCCTTAACTACGAGCAGTACTTC,CSARGYLVLNYEQYF
TRBD2,-,TRBJ2-2,TRBV12-3/TRBV12-4,TGTGCCAGCATCCTGGGAGGGGCAAAGAACACCGGGGAGCTGTTTTTT,CASILGGAKNTGELFF
-,-,TRBJ1-1,TRBV12-3/TRBV12-4,TGTGCCAGCAGTTTATCTCTCCGGAACACTGAAGCTTTCTTT,CASSLSLRNTEAFF
TRBD1,-,TRBJ1-5,TRBV29-1,TGCAGCGTAGCGGACAGGGTGGATCAGCCCCAGCATTTT,CSVADRVDQPQHF
-,-,TRBJ2-5,TRBV29-1,TGCAGCGTGGAGTCGCTCCGGCGGTTGGAGACCCAGTACTTC,CSVESLRRLETQYF
-,-,TRBJ1-1,TRBV27,TGTGCCAGCCGGCCGCGGGCGAACACTGAAGCTTTCTTT,CASRPRANTEAFF
-,-,TRBJ2-3,TRBV20-1,TGCAGTGCTAGTCTCGACAGCTCTAGCACAGATACGCAGTATTTT,CSASLDSSSTDTQYF
-,-,TRBJ2-5,TRBV5-6,TGTGCCAGCAGCTTGGTCGGCAGGATGGAGACCCAGTACTTC,CASSLVGRMETQYF
-,-,TRBJ2-7,TRBV7-2,TGTGCCAGCAGCCCTCTCACTAACGAGCAGTACTTC,CASSPLTNEQYF
-,-,TRBJ2-7,TRBV13,TGTGCCAGCAGCTTTACTTCGGAATCCGAGCAGTACTTC,CASSFTSESEQYF
TRBD1,-,TRBJ2-1,TRBV15,TGTGCCACCAGCAGGGACAGGGGTAGCTACAATGAGCAGTTCTTC,CATSRDRGSYNEQFF
-,-,TRBJ2-1,TRBV7-2,TGTGCCAGCAGCTTTATTACAATTTACAATGAGCAGTTCTTC,CASSFITIYNEQFF
-,-,TRBJ2-7,TRBV5-1,TGCGCCAGCAGGCAGGATCGCTACGAGCAGTACTTC,CASRQDRYEQYF
-,-,TRBJ2-1,TRBV3-1,TGTGCCAGCAGCCAAGTTCCGGGAATGGGGCAGTTCTTC,CASSQVPGMGQFF
TRBD2,-,TRBJ2-2,TRBV6-5,TGTGCCAGCAGTTACTGGGCTAGCGGGAATCCCGGGGAGCTGTTTTTT,CASSYWASGNPGELFF
TRBD2,-,TRBJ2-3,TRBV7-2,TGTGCCAGCACCGTGAGCGGGAGGGCAGAAGATACGCAGTATTTT,CASTVSGRAEDTQYF
-,-,TRBJ1-1,TRBV30,TGTGCCCACGTACGGGCCGGGTTGAACACTGAAGCTTTCTTT,CAHVRAGLNTEAFF
-,-,TRBJ1-1,TRBV29-1,TGCAGCGTTGAAGGGCAGGGTCAGAACACTGAAGCTTTCTTT,CSVEGQGQNTEAFF
-,once,TRBJ2-5,TRBV27,TGTGCCAGCAGTTTTTGGGCAGAAGAGACCCAGTACTTC,CASSFWAEETQYF
-,-,TRBJ2-1,TRBV5-1,TGCGCCAGCGACGGTGGGCACGAGCAGTTCTTC,CASDGGHEQFF
-,-,TRBJ2-6,TRBV20-1,TGCAGTGCTAGAGACTCAGGGACCGGGGCCAACGTCCTGACTTTC,CSARDSGTGANVLTF
-,-,TRBJ1-1,TRBV7-9,TGTGCCAGCAGCTTAACACAGGGTACCTCCGGAGCTTTCTTT,CASSLTQGTSGAFF
TRBD1,-,TRBJ1-1,TRBV20-1,TGCAGTGCTGGCAGGGGGGCGAACACTGAAGCTTTCTTT,CSAGRGANTEAFF
-,-,TRBJ2-4,TRBV28,TGTGCCAGCAGTCCCGATGGGCCCAGGAAAAACATTCAGTACTTC,CASSPDGPRKNIQYF
-,-,TRBJ1-2,TRBV15,TGTGCCACCAGCAGAGGTGGGGGCTCGGATGGCTACACCTTC,CATSRGGGSDGYTF